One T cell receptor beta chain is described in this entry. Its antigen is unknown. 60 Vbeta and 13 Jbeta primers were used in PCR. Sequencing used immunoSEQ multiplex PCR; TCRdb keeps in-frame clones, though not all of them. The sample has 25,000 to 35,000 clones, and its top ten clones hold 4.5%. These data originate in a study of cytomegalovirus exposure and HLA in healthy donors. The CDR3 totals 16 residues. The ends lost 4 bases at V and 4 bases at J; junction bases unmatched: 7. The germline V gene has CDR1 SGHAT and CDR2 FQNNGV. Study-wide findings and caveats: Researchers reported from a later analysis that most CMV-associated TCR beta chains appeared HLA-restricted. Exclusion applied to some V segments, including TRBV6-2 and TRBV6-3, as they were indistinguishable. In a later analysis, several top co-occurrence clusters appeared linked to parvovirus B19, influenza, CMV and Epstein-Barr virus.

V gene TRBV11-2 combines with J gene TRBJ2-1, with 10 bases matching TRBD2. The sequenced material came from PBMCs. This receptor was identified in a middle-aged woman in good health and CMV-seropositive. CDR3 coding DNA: TGTGCCAGCAGCTCCAGACTAGCGGGCCTTTACAATGAGCAGTTCTTC. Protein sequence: CASSSRLAGLYNEQFF.